Following are 24 T cell receptor beta chains from one sample sequenced in a study of blood T cell repertoires in COVID-19. Measured with immunoSEQ multiplex PCR; TCRdb has only the in-frame clones, and not every one. The sample has about 210,000 clones; under 90% are singletons. The sequencing sample was made of peripheral blood. The receptors here all came from a woman at least 80 years old with COVID-19, enrolled during active disease.

The chain couples TRBV19 to TRBJ1-1, with 7 bases that match TRBD1. V lost 7 bases and J lost 0; bases outside the gene matches: 5. The CDR3 is 14 residues long. Germline lookup yields CDR1 LNHDA and CDR2 SQIVND (reference sequence). CDR3 sequence (DNA): TGTGCCAGTATGGGGGGACAGATGAACACTGAAGCTTTCTTT. Translated: CASMGGQMNTEAFF.

The chain carries TRBV6-5 and TRBJ1-5; a possible D gene is TRBD1 (6 bases). V dropped 10 bases and J dropped 5 bases, with 12 bases sitting between them. The CDR3 extends over 12 amino acids. Germline assignment: CDR1 MNHEY and CDR2 SVGAGI. This CDR3 reads CATSQGYQPQHF. Here the CDR3 DNA reads TGTGCCACCTCTCAGGGGTATCAGCCCCAGCATTTT.

Written as DNA, the CDR3 is TGTGCCAGTAGGGTCTCGGGGTCGGGGGAGCTGTTTTTT. This encodes CASRVSGSGELFF. V usage is TRBV19 and J usage is TRBJ2-2; weak D call: TRBD2 (5 bases). The CDR3 consists of 13 residues. V gave up 6 bases and J gave up 8 bases, with 13 bases separating them. Germline CDR1 LNHDA, CDR2 SQIVND (reference sequence).

This chain links TRBV3-1 (or the pseudogene TRBV3-2) with TRBJ2-2, with D uncertain. Trimming took 1 base from V and 4 from J, leaving 7 bases between them. CDR3 length equals 14 residues. The germline gives CDR1 LGHDT, CDR2 YNNKEL (reference sequence). The CDR3 region is CASSQASGTGELFF. In DNA, the CDR3 is TGTGCCAGCAGCCAAGCCTCAGGCACCGGGGAGCTGTTTTTT.

The J gene is TRBJ1-2, the V gene TRBV13, with D perhaps matching TRBD1 (5 bases). V was cut by 6 bases and J by 7 bases, with 15 bases left in between. The CDR3 is 13 amino acids. Germline lookup yields CDR1 PRHDT and CDR2 FYEKMQ (reference sequence). CDR3 sequence: CASRGQAVLGYTF. The CDR3 DNA reads as TGTGCCAGCAGGGGGCAGGCGGTCCTTGGCTACACCTTC.

The rearrangement links TRBV6-5 to TRBJ2-2, with D uncertain. The length of the CDR3 is 14 residues. The germline V gene encodes CDR1 MNHEY and CDR2 SVGAGI. Trimming left V 6 bases short and J 4 bases short, with 12 bases between. CDR3 sequence (DNA): TGTGCCAGCAGAGGCCCGGCGGTCACCGGGGAGCTGTTTTTT. Its protein is CASRGPAVTGELFF.

CDR3 amino acids: CASSDSRTVSEGYTF. The CDR3 bases are TGTGCCAGCAGTGACTCAAGGACAGTCTCTGAAGGCTACACCTTC. The rearrangement links TRBV6-4 to TRBJ1-2, with a tentative D call TRBD1 (6 bases). The CDR3 length is 15 residues. V was cut by 0 bases and J by 8 bases, with 16 bases left in between. Looked up from germline, CDR1 is MRHNA and CDR2 is SNTAGT.

The chain links TRBV6-5 to TRBJ2-2, with 11 bases lining up with TRBD2. Germline values: CDR1 MNHEY, CDR2 SVGAGI. The junction had 4 bases not matched to a gene; V was cut back by 0 bases and J by 7 bases. CDR3 length: 16 amino acids. The CDR3, as DNA: TGTGCCAGCAGTTACTCGGGAGGACTAGCGGGCGGGGAGCTGTTTTTT. Protein product: CASSYSGGLAGGELFF.

This clone is a singleton in its sample. V is TRBV5-1 and J is TRBJ1-6, with D perhaps TRBD1 (6 bases). Per the germline V gene, CDR1 is SGHRS and CDR2 is YFSETQ. The CDR3 is 18 residues long. The V end lost 2 bases, the J end lost 6 bases, and 21 bases lay between the germline ends. The CDR3 nucleotides are TGCGCCAGCAGCTTCTCAGTCAGGGGAACTGCTGGTAATTCACCCCTCCACTTT. This gives the protein CASSFSVRGTAGNSPLHF.

The genes are TRBV4-1 and TRBJ2-5; unclear D gene. This CDR3 contains 11 residues. Germline-derived CDR1 and CDR2 are MGHRA and YSYEKL. V dropped 6 bases and J dropped 5 bases, with 7 bases sitting between them. The CDR3 here is CASRGVETQYF. For the CDR3, the DNA is TGCGCCAGCAGAGGAGTCGAGACCCAGTACTTC.

The V and J genes are TRBV6-5 and TRBJ2-7; possibly TRBD1 for D (5 bases). The germline V gene encodes CDR1 MNHEY and CDR2 SVGAGI. This CDR3 is built from 15 residues. Trimming took off 4 bases at V and 0 bases at J, with 13 bases between the two ends. CDR3 sequence: CASSSPYRSSYEQYF. CDR3 coding DNA: TGTGCCAGCAGTTCGCCCTACAGGAGCTCCTACGAGCAGTACTTC.

The chain recombines TRBV2 with TRBJ2-5; 9 bases match TRBD2. The junction had 7 bases not matched to a gene; V was cut back by 3 bases and J by 5 bases. Germline loops: CDR1 SNHLY, CDR2 FYNNEI. There are 15 residues in the CDR3. In nucleotides, the CDR3 is TGTGCCAGCAGTGACCAGGGCGGGGGGGCGGAGACCCAGTACTTC. It codes for CASSDQGGGAETQYF.

This clone has a single count. This chain links TRBV7-8 with TRBJ2-5, with 7 positions matching TRBD1. CDR3 length: 14 residues. The V gene's germline CDR1 is SGHVS and CDR2 FQNEAQ. V lost 5 bases and J lost 0; bases outside the gene matches: 3. In DNA, the CDR3 is TGTGCCAGCAGCAAGGGACAGCACCAAGAGACCCAGTACTTC. Its translation: CASSKGQHQETQYF.

The V and J genes are TRBV9 and TRBJ2-3; the D gene is possibly TRBD1 (5 bases). The ends were cut back, 0 bases at V and 6 bases at J, with 11 bases in the middle. The CDR3 totals 14 residues. Looked up from germline, CDR1 is SGDLS and CDR2 is YYNGEE. CDR3 sequence reads: CASSVAARADTQYF. The CDR3 DNA is TGTGCCAGCAGCGTAGCGGCCAGGGCGGATACGCAGTATTTT. Based on the CDR3 plus reference TRBV9 and TRBJ2-3, the full variable domain is DSGVTQTPKHLITATGQRVTLRCSPRSGDLSVYWYQQSLDQGLQFLIQYYNGEERAKGNILERFSAQQFPDLHSELNLSSLELGDSALYFCASSVAARADTQYFGPGTRLTVL.

V and J are TRBV11-1 and TRBJ1-2, with D possibly being TRBD1 (6 bases). Germline CDR1 and CDR2: SGHAT and FQDESV (reference sequence). The germline V and J ends were trimmed by 5 bases and 5 bases, with 12 bases remaining between them. The CDR3 totals 13 residues. The CDR3 region has the DNA TGTGCCAGCAGCCCTGGACAGACTTATGGCTACACCTTC. Its protein product is CASSPGQTYGYTF.

This rearrangement joins TRBV10-3 to TRBJ1-1; D ambiguous. This CDR3 comprises 14 residues. The germline gives CDR1 ENHRY, CDR2 SYGVKD. Trimming removed 1 base from V and 2 bases from J, with 8 bases in between. Here the CDR3 DNA reads TGTGCCATCAGTGAGTTCCAGAAAAACACTGAAGCTTTCTTT. It encodes CAISEFQKNTEAFF.

The chain uses TRBV25-1 and TRBJ2-3, with D tentatively TRBD2 (6 bases). V gave up 5 bases and J gave up 0 bases, with 9 bases separating them. The CDR3 has 14 amino acids. Germline CDR1 MGHDK, CDR2 SYGVNS. CDR3 sequence: CASSLSGSTDTQYF. CDR3 bases: TGTGCCAGCAGTCTGAGCGGGAGCACAGATACGCAGTATTTT.

This sequence joins TRBV9 and TRBJ1-3, with D possibly being TRBD1 (6 bases). CDR1 is SGDLS, CDR2 YYNGEE, per germline. V was shortened by 4 bases and J by 1 base, with 15 bases between the two germline ends. The CDR3 is 16 amino acids. Here the CDR3 reads CASSPQDSLSGNTIYF. The CDR3 nucleotides are TGTGCCAGCAGCCCACAGGACAGTCTGTCTGGAAACACCATATATTTT. Filled out from reference TRBV9 and TRBJ1-3, the complete variable domain reads DSGVTQTPKHLITATGQRVTLRCSPRSGDLSVYWYQQSLDQGLQFLIQYYNGEERAKGNILERFSAQQFPDLHSELNLSSLELGDSALYFCASSPQDSLSGNTIYFGEGSWLTVV.

The V gene is TRBV5-1, the J gene TRBJ2-5; TRBD2 matches at 7 bases. The CDR3 covers 14 residues. V gave up 0 bases and J gave up 5 bases; unmatched junction bases: 4. Germline-derived CDR1 and CDR2 are SGHRS and YFSETQ. CDR3 DNA: TGCGCCAGCAGCTTGGAGGGAGCGGGGGAGACCCAGTACTTC. Its translation: CASSLEGAGETQYF.

The count of this clone is one. This chain joins TRBV7-3 and TRBJ2-1, with D maybe TRBD2 (6 bases). The germline V gene has CDR1 SGHTA and CDR2 FQGTGA. This CDR3 has 15 amino acids. V lost 3 bases, J lost 7 bases, and 16 bases lay in between. In DNA form, the CDR3 reads TGTGCCAGCAGCTTGCCCCCGGCTAGCGTGAATGAGCAGTTCTTC. Translating it yields CASSLPPASVNEQFF.

The chain links TRBV5-1 to TRBJ2-1; 13 nucleotides match TRBD2. Germline values: CDR1 SGHRS, CDR2 YFSETQ. The CDR3 covers 17 residues. V dropped 0 bases and J dropped 10; count of bases not matched to a gene: 10. The CDR3 loop is CASSLVTSGRAGYEQFF. The CDR3 coding sequence is TGCGCCAGCAGCTTGGTTACTAGCGGGAGGGCGGGGTACGAGCAGTTCTTC.

The chain uses TRBV5-6 and TRBJ2-5; D is unresolved. Germline CDR1 reads SGHDT; CDR2 reads YYEEEE. The V and J ends lost 1 base and 5 bases respectively, with 6 bases between them. The CDR3 has 12 residues. The CDR3 DNA sequence: TGTGCCAGCAGCTTGCTCGGGGAGACCCAGTACTTC. Translation: CASSLLGETQYF.

The J gene is TRBJ2-5, the V gene TRBV18; D is possibly TRBD2 (6 bases). Trimming pared 1 base from V and 5 bases from J, leaving 8 bases between. The CDR3 is made up of 13 amino acids. Germline CDR1 reads KGHSH; CDR2 reads LQKENI. DNA for the CDR3: TGTGCCAGCTCACCACAGGGGAGGGAGACCCAGTACTTC. Residues: CASSPQGRETQYF.

This clone was detected a few times. This chain links TRBV29-1 with TRBJ1-3; TRBD1 matches at 8 bases. The CDR3 is 15 amino acids. Germline lookup yields CDR1 SQVTM and CDR2 ANQGSEA. V shed 7 bases, J shed 0 bases, and the junction held 8 bases outside the gene matches. The CDR3 region has the DNA TGCAGCGCTAGGACAGGGACGAACTCTGGAAACACCATATATTTT. Its protein is CSARTGTNSGNTIYF.